This paragraph covers one TCR beta chain sequence. These data belong to a study of blood T cell repertoires in COVID-19. Authors' methods: It was from reference gene primer amplification that nucleated cell counts were estimated. TCRdb's copy holds only in-frame clones and misses some; the assay was immunoSEQ multiplex PCR. For V, J and clone size, that table is used; D and trimming come from the DNA. The sample lists approximately 490,000 clones; about nine tenths were seen once. In assigning cohorts, the study relied on participant-reported clinical history. Two consecutive negative NP/OP PCR tests, clearance, or resolved symptoms defined Cohort 3 recovery. Material for sequencing was PBMCs or T cells enriched from blood (not recorded which). The receptor was isolated from a woman younger than 30 who had recovered from COVID-19.

CDR3 amino acids: CASKPGQGSGGYTF. The CDR3 nucleotides read TGTGCCAGCAAACCGGGACAGGGGAGTGGTGGCTACACCTTC. The chain is built from TRBV27 and TRBJ1-2, with TRBD1 matching 10 bases. The CDR3 runs 14 residues. Trimming at V came to 7 bases and at J to 7 bases, leaving 9 bases not matched to a gene. In germline, CDR1 is MNHEY, CDR2 SMNVEV (reference sequence).